This T cell receptor beta chain was sequenced for a study of T cell repertoires in cytomegalovirus infection (dated by TCRdb to between 2019 and 2020). Some background on the complete study: The HLA type of each donor mattered for the analysis, because public TCR beta signatures pointed to carriage of CMV infection along with the matching HLA type.

From cysteine to phenylalanine, the CDR3 is 16 amino acids long. The retained sequence is limited to the CDR3, 48 bases, with the frame set at the first base. At the junction V is shortened by 0 bases and J by 10 bases, with 19 bases in between. CDR1 and CDR2 are read off the germline V gene as SGHVS and FQNEAQ. Study-wide conclusions, independent of this receptor: Cumulative frequency of public TCR beta family members discriminated carriers of CMV infection plus the relevant HLA type in this cohort and an independent approximately 360-donor cohort. The ex vivo response was dominated by HLA-C-restricted CMV-specific TCR beta clonotypes, which also provided the single most frequent clonotype in two of eight donors.

This clonotype was found many times. Its target antigen remains unknown. Base-call qualities are not available, and no considerably larger clone is one nucleotide away. Data came from an Illumina HiSeq 1500. TCRdb reprocessed the public reads (quality trimming at Q25 with fastp, clone calling with MiXCR) and kept in-frame beta chains. Rows with a matching CDR3 protein are joined into one entry that keeps the most common DNA and genes. The sample contains roughly 54,000 distinct CDR3 sequences, 33% of them found a single time. The ten top clones hold about 73% of the sample. Material: PBMCs, sequenced either directly or after in vitro stimulation (not recorded which). The rearranged segments are TRBV7-8 and TRBJ2-1; the D gene is unclear. This receptor was taken from a human donor in good health (CMV status not recorded). Some clones in this sample may be carry-over from other donors' samples. The CDR3 here reads CASSLASRSVLGEQFF. DNA sequence: TGTGCCAGCAGCTTAGCCTCCAGGTCCGTCTTGGGGGAGCAGTTCTTC.